The 21 T cell receptor beta chains below all came from one sample that was sequenced in a study of blood T cell repertoires in COVID-19. The assay was immunoSEQ multiplex PCR, and TCRdb's table has in-frame clones only and misses some. This table has 45,000 to 50,000 clones, around 85% appearing once. The sample taken for sequencing was peripheral blood. Receptor source: a human donor in a cohort sampled during active COVID-19.

This rearrangement joins TRBV15 to TRBJ2-7; possibly TRBD2 for D (7 bases). This CDR3 comprises 15 residues. With 0 bases removed from V and 6 bases from J, the gap between germline ends came to 15 bases. Germline CDR1 and CDR2: LNHNV and YYDKDF (reference sequence). The CDR3 sequence is CATSREGGEKGEQYF. The CDR3 bases are TGTGCCACCAGCAGAGAAGGGGGGGAGAAAGGCGAGCAGTACTTC.

The gene calls are TRBV23-1 and TRBJ1-4; D ambiguous. TRBV23-1 is recorded as an ORF, its role being uncertain. The CDR3 totals 18 residues. The V end was cut by 0 bases, the J end by 8 bases, with 22 bases between. CDR3 coding DNA: TGCGCCAGCAGTCAATCGTTTTCCCCCGACAAAGCAGGAGAAAAACTGTTTTTT. This encodes CASSQSFSPDKAGEKLFF.

This clone has a single count. This chain connects TRBV6-5 to TRBJ2-2; TRBD1 aligns across 9 bases. V shed 6 bases, J shed 6 bases, and the junction held 5 bases outside the gene matches. The CDR3 sequence is 14 residues long. Per germline, CDR1 MNHEY and CDR2 SVGAGI. Written as DNA, the CDR3 is TGTGCCAGCAGCCGAGACAGGGGGGCCGGGGAGCTGTTTTTT. It specifies CASSRDRGAGELFF.

The gene calls are TRBV7-8 and TRBJ2-1; D unclear. CDR1 and CDR2 from the germline V gene are SGHVS and FQNEAQ. The CDR3 sequence is 14 residues long. V gave up 2 bases and J gave up 7 bases, with 12 bases separating them. DNA of the CDR3: TGTGCCAGCAGCTTAATTCGAGGAGAGAATGAGCAGTTCTTC. This translates into CASSLIRGENEQFF.

This chain joins TRBV5-4 and TRBJ2-7, with D tentatively TRBD2 (7 bases). The germline CDR1 and CDR2 sequences are SGHNT and YYREEE (reference sequence). Between the trimmed V and J ends, which lost 9 bases and 2 bases, there was a span of 21 bases. This CDR3 has 15 residues. CDR3 sequence (DNA): TGTGCCATATGTAATCGGGGGGCAGGCACCTACGAGCAGTACTTC. It encodes CAICNRGAGTYEQYF.

The CDR3 is CASSVSGTPQGQFF. DNA for the CDR3: TGTGCCAGCAGCGTTTCCGGGACTCCCCAGGGGCAGTTCTTC. This sequence joins TRBV7-9 and TRBJ2-1, with TRBD2 as a possible D gene (6 bases). The CDR3 has 14 amino acids. Germline CDR1 and CDR2: SEHNR and FQNEAQ (reference sequence). Trimming took off 5 bases at V and 12 bases at J, with 20 bases between the two ends.

J is TRBJ1-1 and V is TRBV11-2; D unclear. The length of the CDR3 is 12 residues. The germline V and J ends were trimmed by 3 bases and 4 bases, with 6 bases remaining between them. Germline V lookup: CDR1 SGHAT, CDR2 FQNNGV. CDR3 coding DNA: TGTGCCAGCAGCTTCGCGGGCACTGAAGCTTTCTTT. It codes for CASSFAGTEAFF.

The V gene is TRBV5-1, the J gene TRBJ2-5; 8 bases match TRBD2. CDR3 length: 17 amino acids. V shed 1 base and J 2 bases; nucleotides not matched to a gene: 10. Germline-derived CDR1 and CDR2 are SGHRS and YFSETQ. CDR3 in DNA: TGCGCCAGCAGCTTGTCACCGGGGGTAGCGGGGCAAGAGACCCAGTACTTC. This codes for CASSLSPGVAGQETQYF.

A single count supports this clone. This chain joins TRBV19 and TRBJ2-7, with TRBD2 matching 9 bases. V trimming: 6 bases; J trimming: 1 base; junction bases outside the gene matches: 10. Per the germline V gene, CDR1 is LNHDA and CDR2 is SQIVND (reference sequence). The CDR3 consists of 16 residues. The CDR3 sequence: CASSPSEAGGSYEQYF. CDR3 nucleotides: TGTGCCAGTAGCCCCAGTGAAGCGGGGGGTTCCTACGAGCAGTACTTC.

This chain uses TRBV12-3 or TRBV12-4 with TRBJ1-1, with D unresolved. This CDR3 spans 11 amino acids. The V gene lost 6 bases and the J gene lost 9 bases, with 11 bases spanning the gap. The CDR3 protein is CASSKQQKAFF. The DNA of the CDR3 is TGTGCCAGCAGCAAGCAACAGAAAGCTTTCTTT.

The chain carries TRBV27 and TRBJ2-1; TRBD1 agrees at 9 bases. The CDR3 is 14 amino acids. Germline V gene data show CDR1 as MNHEY and CDR2 as SMNVEV (reference sequence). The V and J ends lost 9 bases and 6 bases, in that order; junction bases with no gene match: 9. The CDR3 here is CASHRDREANEQFF. In DNA, the CDR3 is TGTGCCAGTCACCGGGACAGGGAGGCCAATGAGCAGTTCTTC.

The genes are TRBV29-1 and TRBJ2-3; 8 bases align to TRBD2. J lost 0 bases, V lost 4 bases, and 3 bases had no gene match. CDR1 is SQVTM, CDR2 ANQGSEA, per germline. This CDR3 has 14 amino acids. The CDR3 loop reads CSVAGGGSTDTQYF. Here the CDR3 DNA reads TGCAGCGTTGCGGGGGGGGGAAGCACAGATACGCAGTATTTT.

The chain has TRBV6-1 and TRBJ2-2; 11 nucleotides line up with TRBD2. Germline assignment: CDR1 MNHNS and CDR2 SASEGT. Trimming took 2 bases from V and 4 from J; bases not matched to a gene: 0. This CDR3 comprises 15 residues. CDR3 amino acids: CASSELAGGTGELFF. The CDR3 nucleotides are TGTGCCAGCAGTGAACTAGCGGGGGGCACCGGGGAGCTGTTTTTT.

The gene calls are TRBV6-5 and TRBJ2-1; TRBD2 matches at 8 bases. Germline V gene data show CDR1 as MNHEY and CDR2 as SVGAGI. V lost 2 bases to trimming and J lost 9 bases; unmatched junction nucleotides: 9. The CDR3 is 15 amino acids. CDR3 DNA: TGTGCCAGCAGTTACGAGGTGCGGGGGGTGCCTGAGCAGTTCTTC. This translates into CASSYEVRGVPEQFF.

The chain is built from TRBV6-5 and TRBJ1-5, with 9 bases matching TRBD1. Germline V CDR1 and CDR2: MNHEY, SVGAGI. The trim removed 7 bases at V and 7 bases at J, leaving 5 bases unmatched. The CDR3 consists of 13 residues. The CDR3 here is CASITGGYQPQHF. CDR3 coding DNA: TGTGCCAGCATCACAGGGGGCTACCAGCCCCAGCATTTT.

The chain couples TRBV5-1 to TRBJ2-2, with TRBD1 as a possible D gene (5 bases). V dropped 7 bases and J dropped 6 bases, with 10 bases sitting between them. CDR3 length: 12 residues. Looked up from germline, CDR1 is SGHRS and CDR2 is YFSETQ. The CDR3 DNA reads as TGCGCCAGCGGGGCTCGGCCCGGGGAGCTGTTTTTT. This sequence encodes CASGARPGELFF. Full variable domain (outside the CDR3, taken from reference TRBV5-1 and TRBJ2-2): KAGVTQTPRYLIKTRGQQVTLSCSPISGHRSVSWYQQTPGQGLQFLFEYFSETQRNKGNFPGRFSGRQFSNSRSEMNVSTLELGDSALYLCASGARPGELFFGEGSRLTVL.

This rearrangement joins TRBV5-1 to TRBJ1-1, with 7 bases identical to TRBD1. This CDR3 has 16 amino acids. Germline V gene lookup returns CDR1 SGHRS and CDR2 YFSETQ. V lost 3 bases to trimming and J lost 0 bases; unmatched junction nucleotides: 8. As DNA, the CDR3 is TGCGCCAGCAGCTCACGACAGGGTTTACTGAACACTGAAGCTTTCTTT. It encodes CASSSRQGLLNTEAFF.

As concerns this clone: Other DNA variants within this sample encode the same CDR3. The V and J genes are TRBV11-3 and TRBJ1-1; no clear D. From germline, CDR1 is SGHNT and CDR2 YENEEA. CDR3 length equals 13 residues. Trimming cost V 0 bases and J 5 bases, with 7 bases left between them. The CDR3 coding sequence is TGTGCCAGCAGCTTAGAGCCGGGGACTGAAGCTTTCTTT. Translation: CASSLEPGTEAFF. Full variable domain (missing parts from reference TRBV11-3 and TRBJ1-1): EAGVVQSPRYKIIEKKQPVAFWCNPISGHNTLYWYLQNLGQGPELLIRYENEEAVDDSQLPKDRFSAERLKGVDSTLKIQPAELGDSAVYLCASSLEPGTEAFFGQGTRLTVV.

This chain links TRBV7-9 with TRBJ2-6; 7 nucleotides line up with TRBD1. Germline assignment: CDR1 SEHNR and CDR2 FQNEAQ (reference sequence). CDR3 length equals 14 residues. The V gene end was trimmed by 7 bases and the J gene end by 6 bases; junction bases not matched to a gene: 6. CDR3 in amino acids: CASTGQDEANVLTF. CDR3 DNA: TGTGCCAGCACTGGACAGGACGAGGCCAACGTCCTGACTTTC.

V usage is TRBV13 and J usage is TRBJ2-2, with 8 bases fitting TRBD1. This CDR3 has 14 residues. With V trimmed by 3 bases and J by 6 bases, 3 bases remained unmatched. In germline, CDR1 is PRHDT, CDR2 FYEKMQ (reference sequence). The CDR3 bases are TGTGCCAGCAGCTTTGGGACAGGATCCGGGGAGCTGTTTTTT. Amino acid sequence: CASSFGTGSGELFF.

V and J are TRBV11-2 and TRBJ2-1; weak D call: TRBD1 (5 bases). The CDR3 runs to 16 residues. Germline V gene sequence: CDR1 SGHAT, CDR2 FQNNGV. The V gene lost 5 bases and the J gene lost 6 bases, with 20 bases spanning the gap. The CDR3 protein is CASSPLGAGASNEQFF. The CDR3 nucleotides are TGTGCCAGCAGCCCTCTAGGGGCAGGCGCGTCCAATGAGCAGTTCTTC.